These 23 T cell receptor beta chains originate from one sample sequenced in a study of patients and donors after allogeneic stem cell transplantation. TCRdb ran MiXCR on the RT-PCR reads and lists one entry per CDR3 protein. Of about 960,000 distinct CDR3 sequences listed, roughly 18% were seen once; the top ten hold around 5.5%. Sequencing input: blood, either unsorted or a sorted T cell fraction (not recorded which). These receptors originate from a human donor who was either an allogeneic HSCT recipient or a stem cell or donor lymphocyte infusion donor (not recorded which). It is not recorded whose cells these are; they may come from a transplant donor.

V and J are TRBV5-1 and TRBJ2-1, with 13 bases that match TRBD2. CDR1 and CDR2 from the germline V gene are SGHRS and YFSETQ. The V gene end was trimmed by 3 bases and the J gene end by 6 bases; junction bases not matched to a gene: 6. The CDR3 has 16 amino acids. The CDR3 DNA is TGCGCCAGCAGCTCCGGACTAGCGGGAGAGGGCAATGAGCAGTTCTTC. Protein: CASSSGLAGEGNEQFF.

This clonotype has a handful of counts. The J gene is TRBJ2-7, the V gene TRBV5-5, with D perhaps being TRBD1 or TRBD2 (5 bases each). The CDR3 runs to 17 residues. V was pared by 4 bases and J by 4 bases, with 24 bases between. Germline CDR1 reads SGHKS; CDR2 reads YYEKEE (reference sequence). For the CDR3, the DNA is TGTGCCAGCAGCCGTCGGGGCCACCAGGGCGATTCTTACGAGCAGTACTTC. Amino acid sequence: CASSRRGHQGDSYEQYF. Together with reference TRBV5-5 and TRBJ2-7, the CDR3 gives the full variable domain: DAGVTQSPTHLIKTRGQQVTLRCSPISGHKSVSWYQQVLGQGPQFIFQYYEKEERGRGNFPDRFSARQFPNYSSELNVNALLLGDSALYLCASSRRGHQGDSYEQYFGPGTRLTVT.

This clonotype was observed a handful of times. The chain links TRBV5-6 to TRBJ1-2; the D is unclear. The CDR3 consists of 14 residues. Deletions cut 4 bases from V and 8 bases from J, with 18 bases between. Germline V gene data show CDR1 as SGHDT and CDR2 as YYEEEE. CDR3 region: CASSIIRLPDGYTF. DNA of the CDR3: TGTGCCAGCAGCATCATTCGTCTGCCGGACGGCTACACCTTC.

The chain carries TRBV9 and TRBJ2-7, with D possibly TRBD2 on 6 matching bases. The germline V gene has CDR1 SGDLS and CDR2 YYNGEE. This CDR3 spans 15 amino acids. The V gene lost 0 bases and the J gene lost 0 bases, with 10 bases spanning the gap. For the CDR3, the DNA is TGTGCCAGCAGCGTAGGACTAGATCACTCCTACGAGCAGTACTTC. This codes for CASSVGLDHSYEQYF.

This clonotype was seen more than once but under ten times. V and J are TRBV4-1 and TRBJ2-2; D is undetermined. CDR1 and CDR2 from the germline V gene are MGHRA and YSYEKL. Trimming removed 3 bases at V and 7 bases at J, with 6 bases between. CDR3 size: 12 residues. In nucleotides, the CDR3 is TGCGCCAGCAGCCAGATAAACGGGGAGCTGTTTTTT. Translated, it gives CASSQINGELFF.

This clonotype occurred a few times. CDR3 residues: CASSQLTGMGNTIYF. DNA of the CDR3: TGTGCCAGCAGTCAACTTACAGGGATGGGAAACACCATATATTTT. The chain carries TRBV12-3 or TRBV12-4 and TRBJ1-3; possibly TRBD1 for D (6 bases). V was cut by 5 bases and J by 4 bases, with 15 bases left in between. CDR3 length: 15 residues.

V usage is TRBV7-9 and J usage is TRBJ2-2; TRBD2 agrees at 7 bases. The germline CDR1 and CDR2 sequences are SEHNR and FQNEAQ (reference sequence). The CDR3 contains 14 residues. The J segment lost 6 bases and the V segment lost 7 bases, leaving 8 bases of the junction unmatched. The CDR3, as DNA: TGTGCCAGCACCGGGACTATGGGAGCCGGGGAGCTGTTTTTT. Translation: CASTGTMGAGELFF.

This clonotype has just a few counts. The J gene is TRBJ2-7, the V gene TRBV24-1; 9 positions agree with TRBD1. The V segment lost 4 bases and the J segment 5 bases; nucleotides outside the gene matches: 8. Germline V gives CDR1 KGHDR, CDR2 SFDVKD. This CDR3 has 15 residues. The CDR3 region is CATSDPGQGFNEQYF. CDR3 DNA: TGTGCCACCAGTGACCCGGGACAGGGATTCAACGAGCAGTACTTC.

This clonotype was detected a few times. The CDR3 nucleotides read TGTGCCAGCAGCACCCCGGGGGACGAAGAACCAGATACGCAGTATTTT. Amino acids: CASSTPGDEEPDTQYF. The chain joins TRBV7-2 to TRBJ2-3, with D perhaps TRBD2 (6 bases). Deletions cut 5 bases from V and 4 bases from J, with 19 bases between. CDR1 is SGHTA, CDR2 FQGNSA, per germline. This CDR3 has 16 residues.

This clonotype was detected a few times. The rearrangement uses TRBV9 and TRBJ1-2; no clear D gene. CDR3 length: 15 amino acids. The germline CDR1 and CDR2 sequences are SGDLS and YYNGEE. The V gene lost 0 bases and the J gene lost 4 bases, with 13 bases spanning the gap. The CDR3 DNA reads TGTGCCAGCAGCGTAGATCCTCGGCGGGGCTATGGCTACACCTTC. Amino acid sequence: CASSVDPRRGYGYTF.

This clonotype has more than one count but fewer than ten. The DNA of the CDR3 is TGTGCCAGCAGTTACTCGAGTAGAGGGAATCAGCCCCAGCATTTT. It codes for CASSYSSRGNQPQHF. The genes are TRBV6-5 and TRBJ1-5; D gene uncertain. The CDR3 consists of 15 residues. V was pared by 0 bases and J by 4 bases, with 10 bases between. CDR1 is MNHEY, CDR2 SVGAGI, per germline.

This clonotype has more than one count but fewer than ten. The V gene is TRBV2, the J gene TRBJ2-5; D not certain. The germline CDR1 and CDR2 sequences are SNHLY and FYNNEI. V lost 6 bases, J lost 2 bases, and 7 bases lay in between. CDR3 length equals 12 residues. The CDR3 nucleotides read TGTGCCAGCAGATCCTTTCAAGAGACCCAGTACTTC. As protein: CASRSFQETQYF.

This clonotype was seen more than once but under ten times. The chain is built from TRBV3-1 and TRBJ2-1; D gene ambiguous. The CDR3 has 16 residues. Germline CDR1 is LGHDT and CDR2 is YNNKEL (reference sequence). Trimming left V 0 bases short and J 4 bases short, with 13 bases between. CDR3 nucleotide sequence: TGTGCCAGCAGCCAAGAAAGTGCACTGGCTTACAATGAGCAGTTCTTC. This sequence encodes CASSQESALAYNEQFF.

In this sample, this clonotype turned up a few times. The chain couples TRBV19 to TRBJ1-1; D is unresolved. The CDR3 loop spans 12 amino acids. Looked up from germline, CDR1 is LNHDA and CDR2 is SQIVND (reference sequence). V was shortened by 3 bases and J by 3 bases, with 5 bases between the two germline ends. The CDR3 region is CASSIGHTEAFF. In nucleotides, the CDR3 is TGTGCCAGTAGTATCGGCCACACTGAAGCTTTCTTT.

The table lists this clonotype with a few counts. The chain employs TRBV12-3 or TRBV12-4 and TRBJ2-4, with TRBD1 as a possible D gene (6 bases). The CDR3 totals 15 residues. Trimming cost V 6 bases and J 5 bases, with 17 bases left between them. The DNA for the CDR3 is TGTGCCAGCAGCCTGGGCCCACCAGGGGAAAACATTCAGTACTTC. Amino acid sequence: CASSLGPPGENIQYF.

The gene calls are TRBV13 and TRBJ2-7; 7 bases are a match to TRBD2. From germline, CDR1 is PRHDT and CDR2 FYEKMQ (reference sequence). The CDR3 is made up of 14 amino acids. V lost 4 bases, J lost 6 bases, and 9 bases stayed unmatched. CDR3 sequence reads: CASSSGGTESEQYF. The CDR3 DNA sequence: TGTGCCAGCAGCTCGGGAGGTACCGAGAGCGAGCAGTACTTC.

This clonotype was recorded many times. Germline is not matched at one junction end, which may reflect a read error. The chain joins TRBV5-1 to TRBJ1-1; maybe TRBD1 (6 bases). This CDR3 has 13 amino acids. In germline, CDR1 is SGHRS, CDR2 YFSETQ. The CDR3 nucleotides read TGTGCCAGCAGCTTAGTGGGGGCGACTGAAGCTTTCTTT. Protein: CASSLVGATEAFF.

This clonotype was recorded a few times. The chain couples TRBV20-1 to TRBJ2-3; TRBD1 matches 7 bases. This CDR3 contains 14 residues. CDR1 is DFQATT and CDR2 is SNEGSKA in the germline V gene (reference sequence). With 6 bases clipped from V and 3 bases from J, the junction kept 9 bases outside the gene matches. CDR3 coding DNA: TGCAGTGCCGCACAGGGGTTCGGGACAGATACGCAGTATTTT. Translated: CSAAQGFGTDTQYF.

This chain joins TRBV27 and TRBJ2-2, with a possible D match to TRBD1 (5 bases). The CDR3 is 15 residues long. CDR1 is MNHEY and CDR2 is SMNVEV in the germline V gene (reference sequence). Trimming took 2 bases from V and 1 from J, leaving 8 bases between them. Here the CDR3 DNA reads TGTGCCAGCAGTTTAAGGGGCGAGAACACCGGGGAGCTGTTTTTT. It translates to CASSLRGENTGELFF.

There are many counts of this clonotype. V gene TRBV7-9 combines with J gene TRBJ2-7; D is undetermined. CDR1 and CDR2 from the germline V gene are SEHNR and FQNEAQ (reference sequence). The CDR3 is 12 amino acids. Trimming shortened V by 1 base and J by 0 bases, and 1 base separated the two germline ends. CDR3 residues: CASSLVSYEQYF. The CDR3 nucleotides read TGTGCCAGCAGCTTAGTCTCCTACGAGCAGTACTTC.

This sequence joins TRBV20-1 and TRBJ2-3; possibly TRBD2 for D (5 bases). In germline, CDR1 is DFQATT, CDR2 SNEGSKA (reference sequence). This CDR3 has 17 amino acids. V lost 5 bases to trimming and J lost 2 bases, with 23 bases between them. The CDR3, as DNA: TGCAGTGCTCCCTCAGAGGGCCACTTTACGGTCACAGATACGCAGTATTTT. It yields the protein CSAPSEGHFTVTDTQYF.

This chain uses TRBV18 with TRBJ1-6; 10 nucleotides line up with TRBD1. Germline lookup yields CDR1 KGHSH and CDR2 LQKENI. The CDR3 is 15 residues long. Trimming at V came to 5 bases and at J to 6 bases, leaving 4 bases not matched to a gene. DNA of the CDR3: TGTGCCAGCTCATCGGGACAGGGGAGTAATTCACCCCTCCACTTT. Its protein is CASSSGQGSNSPLHF.

The rearrangement joins TRBV6-5 to TRBJ2-2; 9 bases line up with TRBD2. CDR3 size: 16 residues. Trimming took 2 bases from V and 4 from J; bases not matched to a gene: 5. Germline CDR1 and CDR2: MNHEY and SVGAGI. CDR3 DNA sequence: TGTGCCAGCAGTTACGAGCTAGCGGGAATCACCGGGGAGCTGTTTTTT. Translating it yields CASSYELAGITGELFF.